This T cell receptor (beta chain) was sequenced for a study of blood T cell repertoires in COVID-19. The assay was immunoSEQ multiplex PCR, and TCRdb's table has in-frame clones only and misses some. The sample lists 200,000 to 300,000 clones, 88% seen once, with approximately 3.8% in the top ten. The sequenced material came from peripheral blood. The sequence came from a man between 60 and 70 years old who had recovered from COVID-19.

The CDR3 is CATSDGQNTEAFF. In DNA form, the CDR3 reads TGTGCCACCAGTGATGGGCAAAACACTGAAGCTTTCTTT. V usage is TRBV24-1 and J usage is TRBJ1-1; D call uncertain. This CDR3 region has 13 residues. V was pared by 3 bases and J by 2 bases, with 6 bases between. CDR1 is KGHDR and CDR2 is SFDVKD in the germline V gene.